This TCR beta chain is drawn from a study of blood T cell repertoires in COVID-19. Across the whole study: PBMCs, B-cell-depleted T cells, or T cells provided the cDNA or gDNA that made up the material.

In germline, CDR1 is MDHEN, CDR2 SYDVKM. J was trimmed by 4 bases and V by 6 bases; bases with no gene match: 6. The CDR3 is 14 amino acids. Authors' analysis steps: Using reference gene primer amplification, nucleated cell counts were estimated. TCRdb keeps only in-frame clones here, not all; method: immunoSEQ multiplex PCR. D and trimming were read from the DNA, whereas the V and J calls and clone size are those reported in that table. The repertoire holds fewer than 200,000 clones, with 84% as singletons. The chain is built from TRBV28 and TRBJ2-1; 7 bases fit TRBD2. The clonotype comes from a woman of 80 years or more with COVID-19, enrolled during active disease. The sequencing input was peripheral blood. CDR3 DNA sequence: TGTGCCAGCAGGGGAAGCGGGACTTACAATGAGCAGTTCTTC. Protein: CASRGSGTYNEQFF.